A single sample is the source of the 22 T cell receptor beta chains below, sequenced in a study of blood T cell repertoires in COVID-19 (dated by TCRdb to the early 2020s). The protocol used for the library was the immunoSEQ multiplex PCR assay. Held by TCRdb, this immuneACCESS table contains in-frame sequences only and omits some clones. Under half of the omission traces to an unresolved V gene where checked; the cause of the rest is unknown. In this sample the table shows 110,000 or so clones, roughly 80% of which occur a single time. The ten biggest clones cover roughly 1.6% of the sample. The sequenced material came from peripheral blood. These receptors were taken from a man in his fifties or sixties with acute or convalescent COVID-19.

The genes are TRBV19 and TRBJ2-3; the D is unclear. In germline, CDR1 is LNHDA, CDR2 SQIVND (reference sequence). CDR3 length: 13 amino acids. The V gene lost 3 bases and the J gene lost 6 bases, with 10 bases spanning the gap. The CDR3 sequence is CASSIATTDTQYF. CDR3 bases: TGTGCCAGTAGTATCGCTACCACTGATACGCAGTATTTT.

The chain has TRBV10-3 and TRBJ2-2; 9 positions agree with TRBD1. The V gene's germline CDR1 is ENHRY and CDR2 SYGVKD. The CDR3 totals 18 residues. V lost 7 bases and J lost 0; bases outside the gene matches: 12. The CDR3: CAINNRGQGTSNTGELFF. In nucleotides, the CDR3 is TGTGCCATCAATAACCGTGGACAGGGGACTTCGAACACCGGGGAGCTGTTTTTT.

This chain links TRBV24-1 with TRBJ1-2; perhaps TRBD1 as D (6 bases). CDR1 KGHDR and CDR2 SFDVKD come from the germline V gene. V shed 4 bases and J shed 8 bases, with 13 bases lying between them. The CDR3 is 13 residues long. The CDR3 DNA reads as TGTGCCACCAGTGACCAAACAGGGCGCGGCTACACCTTC. This translates into CATSDQTGRGYTF.

The chain uses TRBV4-2 and TRBJ2-1, with 12 bases lining up with TRBD2. CDR1 and CDR2 from the germline V gene are LGHNA and YNFKEQ. The CDR3 length is 19 residues. V gave up 0 bases and J gave up 7 bases; unmatched junction bases: 13. The CDR3 bases are TGTGCCAGCAGCCAAGATCGCGCTAGCGGGGGGGATATTACGAATGAGCAGTTCTTC. It specifies CASSQDRASGGDITNEQFF.

The chain combines TRBV4-2 with TRBJ1-2, with 7 bases fitting TRBD1. Germline loops: CDR1 LGHNA, CDR2 YNFKEQ. The CDR3 is made up of 15 amino acids. The ends lost 0 bases at V and 8 bases at J; junction bases unmatched: 9. In DNA, the CDR3 is TGTGCCAGCAGCCAAGATCCCAGGGGGGAAGGCGGCTACACCTTC. Translated, it gives CASSQDPRGEGGYTF.

CDR3 region: CASSSLTEAFF. The CDR3 nucleotides are TGTGCCAGCAGTTCCCTTACTGAAGCTTTCTTT. The rearrangement links TRBV28 to TRBJ1-1; D gene uncertain. In germline, CDR1 is MDHEN, CDR2 SYDVKM. Trimming left V 4 bases short and J 5 bases short, with 5 bases between. CDR3 size: 11 residues. Based on the CDR3 plus reference TRBV28 and TRBJ1-1, the full variable domain is DVKVTQSSRYLVKRTGEKVFLECVQDMDHENMFWYRQDPGLGLRLIYFSYDVKMKEKGDIPEGYSVSREKKERFSLILESASTNQTSMYLCASSSLTEAFFGQGTRLTVV.

The V gene is TRBV27, the J gene TRBJ1-2, with 7 bases matching TRBD1. Per germline, CDR1 MNHEY and CDR2 SMNVEV (reference sequence). V dropped 0 bases and J dropped 8; count of bases not matched to a gene: 6. The CDR3 spans 14 residues. CDR3 loop: CASSLSGGLKGYTF. The CDR3 DNA sequence: TGTGCCAGCAGTTTATCAGGGGGCCTAAAAGGCTACACCTTC.

The gene calls are TRBV28 and TRBJ2-2, with D possibly matching TRBD2 (6 bases). Trimming took off 2 bases at V and 7 bases at J, with 11 bases between the two ends. Germline V gives CDR1 MDHEN, CDR2 SYDVKM. The CDR3 covers 14 residues. CDR3 sequence: CASSLGGYGGELFF. CDR3 nucleotide sequence: TGTGCCAGCAGTTTAGGAGGGTACGGCGGGGAGCTGTTTTTT.

The rearrangement uses TRBV27 and TRBJ1-1; a weak D match, TRBD1 (5 bases). Germline assignment: CDR1 MNHEY and CDR2 SMNVEV (reference sequence). Deletions cut 0 bases from V and 1 base from J, with 9 bases between. This CDR3 is built from 15 residues. The CDR3 loop reads CASSLSGTGNTEAFF. DNA of the CDR3: TGTGCCAGCAGTTTATCTGGGACTGGGAACACTGAAGCTTTCTTT.

The V gene is TRBV30, the J gene TRBJ2-2, with 7 bases fitting TRBD1. Looked up from germline, CDR1 is GTSNPN and CDR2 is SVGIG (reference sequence). Trimming took 4 bases from V and 2 from J; bases not matched to a gene: 7. This CDR3 has 15 amino acids. CDR3 DNA: TGTGCCTGGAACACCGGGACAGCTAACACCGGGGAGCTGTTTTTT. This gives the protein CAWNTGTANTGELFF. Filled out from reference TRBV30 and TRBJ2-2, the complete variable domain reads SQTIHQWPATLVQPVGSPLSLECTVEGTSNPNLYWYRQAAGRGLQLLFYSVGIGQISSEVPQNLSASRPQDRQFILSSKKLLLSDSGFYLCAWNTGTANTGELFFGEGSRLTVL.

The gene calls are TRBV25-1 and TRBJ1-1; D call uncertain. Trimming removed 6 bases from V and 1 base from J, with 3 bases in between. Germline V gene data show CDR1 as MGHDK and CDR2 as SYGVNS. The CDR3 is made up of 11 amino acids. The CDR3 bases are TGTGCCAGCAGAGCGAACACTGAAGCTTTCTTT. Protein product: CASRANTEAFF.

A few counts support this clone. The chain is built from TRBV10-3 and TRBJ1-1; D unresolved. Germline CDR1 reads ENHRY; CDR2 reads SYGVKD. This CDR3 has 12 amino acids. Trimming pared 1 base from V and 12 bases from J, leaving 12 bases between. The CDR3 nucleotides read TGTGCCATCAGTGAGTTCTTGAGCAGGCCTTTCTTT. It is translated as CAISEFLSRPFF.

This clone has only one observation. The chain uses TRBV11-2 and TRBJ2-3; D remains ambiguous. The germline CDR1 and CDR2 sequences are SGHAT and FQNNGV. The CDR3 covers 15 residues. Deletions cut 0 bases from V and 2 bases from J, with 9 bases between. The CDR3 bases are TGTGCCAGCAGCTTAGATGGCAGGTCCACAGATACGCAGTATTTT. Translating it yields CASSLDGRSTDTQYF.

The rearrangement uses TRBV28 and TRBJ1-1, with no clear D. Per the germline V gene, CDR1 is MDHEN and CDR2 is SYDVKM. Between the trimmed V and J ends, which lost 5 bases and 5 bases, there was a span of 15 bases. The CDR3 is 14 residues long. CDR3 DNA: TGTGCCAGCAGTCCCTGGGGAGGGAGGACTGAAGCTTTCTTT. Its protein product is CASSPWGGRTEAFF.

This clone came up a few times. The rearrangement uses TRBV24-1 and TRBJ2-5; 10 nucleotides align to TRBD2. J was trimmed by 5 bases and V by 10 bases; bases with no gene match: 9. The CDR3 has 14 residues. The germline V gene has CDR1 KGHDR and CDR2 SFDVKD. The CDR3 coding sequence is TGTGCCACGGATAGCGGGGGGATCGGCGAGACCCAGTACTTC. Its translation: CATDSGGIGETQYF.

The chain recombines TRBV5-1 with TRBJ2-5, with 8 bases lining up with TRBD2. Germline V gives CDR1 SGHRS, CDR2 YFSETQ. This CDR3 has 13 residues. V was clipped by 4 bases and J by 5 bases; unmatched bases: 4. CDR3 amino acids: CASSTIAGETQYF. The CDR3, as DNA: TGCGCCAGCAGCACTATAGCGGGGGAGACCCAGTACTTC.

V and J are TRBV4-2 and TRBJ2-3, with 8 bases aligning to TRBD2. This CDR3 region has 16 residues. CDR1 is LGHNA, CDR2 YNFKEQ, per germline. After removal of 1 base from V and 6 bases from J, the junction contained 9 bases not matched to a gene. CDR3 in amino acids: CASSQVGGTSPDTQYF. DNA of the CDR3: TGTGCCAGCAGCCAAGTAGGGGGGACTAGTCCCGATACGCAGTATTTT.

This rearrangement joins TRBV5-1 to TRBJ1-3; 12 nucleotides match TRBD1. The ends lost 4 bases at V and 4 bases at J; junction bases unmatched: 3. The germline CDR1 and CDR2 sequences are SGHRS and YFSETQ. This CDR3 region has 15 residues. The DNA for the CDR3 is TGCGCCAGCAGCCCGGGACAGGGGGCGGGAAACACCATATATTTT. Its translation is CASSPGQGAGNTIYF.

This clone was found a few times. The genes are TRBV7-9 and TRBJ1-1, with TRBD1 identical over 7 bases. Germline CDR1 reads SEHNR; CDR2 reads FQNEAQ (reference sequence). With V trimmed by 3 bases and J by 6 bases, 7 bases remained unmatched. The CDR3 runs to 14 residues. CDR3 coding DNA: TGTGCCAGCAGCTTCTCCACAGGGGCCCCTGAAGCTTTCTTT. Encoded protein: CASSFSTGAPEAFF. Variable domain in full (rest from reference TRBV7-9 and TRBJ1-1): DTGVSQNPRHKITKRGQNVTFRCDPISEHNRLYWYRQTLGQGPEFLTYFQNEAQLEKSRLLSDRFSAERPKGSFSTLEIQRTEQGDSAMYLCASSFSTGAPEAFFGQGTRLTVV.

This sequence joins TRBV9 and TRBJ1-2; 7 bases agree with TRBD1. The CDR3 runs 15 residues. Germline assignment: CDR1 SGDLS and CDR2 YYNGEE. V shed 5 bases and J 6 bases; nucleotides not matched to a gene: 13. This CDR3 is CASSDHSRGPDGYTF. DNA of the CDR3: TGTGCCAGCAGTGACCATTCAAGGGGGCCTGATGGCTACACCTTC.

The chain uses TRBV5-1 and TRBJ1-2, with TRBD1 matching 8 bases. Germline V gene lookup returns CDR1 SGHRS and CDR2 YFSETQ. Trimming cost V 4 bases and J 8 bases; bases outside gene matches: 4. The length of the CDR3 is 12 residues. This CDR3 reads CASSQDRVGYTF. In DNA, the CDR3 is TGCGCCAGCAGCCAGGACAGGGTCGGCTACACCTTC.

The V call is TRBV6-5, the J call TRBJ2-7; 7 bases are a match to TRBD1. Germline loops: CDR1 MNHEY, CDR2 SVGAGI. The CDR3 loop spans 15 amino acids. The junction had 9 bases not matched to a gene; V was cut back by 6 bases and J by 1 base. This CDR3 reads CASSLGTVPSYEQYF. DNA for the CDR3: TGTGCCAGCAGCCTTGGGACAGTTCCTTCCTACGAGCAGTACTTC.